Presented here are 28 T cell receptor beta chains from one specimen sequenced in a study of early T cells in non-severe SARS-CoV-2 infection. TCRdb recomputed calls from the 5' RACE reads with MiXCR, one row per CDR3 protein. The sample lists about 83,000 distinct CDR3 sequences, more than 9% occurring once. Specimen: whole blood, collected at baseline. Receptors originate from an adult who was a healthcare worker with PCR-confirmed SARS-CoV-2 infection or an uninfected control (not recorded which).

The rearrangement uses TRBV5-1 and TRBJ1-6, with D perhaps TRBD1 (6 bases). The germline gives CDR1 SGHRS, CDR2 YFSETQ. The CDR3 runs 14 residues. Trimming shortened V by 3 bases and J by 7 bases, and 11 bases separated the two germline ends. CDR3 loop: CASSWDMANSPLHF. In DNA form, the CDR3 reads TGCGCCAGCAGCTGGGACATGGCGAATTCACCCCTCCACTTT. Drawing the rest from reference TRBV5-1 and TRBJ1-6, the complete variable domain is KAGVTQTPRYLIKTRGQQVTLSCSPISGHRSVSWYQQTPGQGLQFLFEYFSETQRNKGNFPGRFSGRQFSNSRSEMNVSTLELGDSALYLCASSWDMANSPLHFGNGTRLTVT.

This clonotype has ten or more counts. The chain combines TRBV12-3 or TRBV12-4 with TRBJ1-1; unclear D gene. The germline V and J ends were trimmed by 0 bases and 7 bases, with 9 bases remaining between them. The CDR3 has 13 residues. CDR3 amino acids: CASSLAQGFEAFF. DNA for the CDR3: TGTGCCAGCAGTTTAGCGCAAGGGTTTGAAGCTTTCTTT.

This clonotype was picked up many times. The chain employs TRBV10-3 and TRBJ2-6; D gene ambiguous. Germline V gene data show CDR1 as ENHRY and CDR2 as SYGVKD. This CDR3 region has 13 residues. Trimming took off 2 bases at V and 3 bases at J, with 2 bases between the two ends. CDR3: CAISESGANVLTF. CDR3 nucleotide sequence: TGTGCCATCAGTGAGAGTGGGGCCAACGTCCTGACTTTC.

This clonotype came up a few times. CDR3 residues: CASSEGRTSGSTTDTQYF. In nucleotides, the CDR3 is TGTGCCAGCAGTGAAGGGCGGACTAGCGGGAGTACGACAGATACGCAGTATTTT. The V and J genes are TRBV6-1 and TRBJ2-3; 13 positions match TRBD2. The CDR3 spans 18 residues. CDR1 is MNHNS, CDR2 SASEGT, per germline. After removal of 1 base from V and 3 bases from J, the junction contained 7 bases not matched to a gene.

This clonotype was recorded a few times. The V and J genes are TRBV5-1 and TRBJ2-3, with unresolved D. Deletions cut 0 bases from V and 4 bases from J, with 12 bases between. This CDR3 is 15 amino acids long. Germline CDR1 and CDR2: SGHRS and YFSETQ. The CDR3 DNA reads as TGCGCCAGCAGCTTGGAGGGCGGTGCTGCAGATACGCAGTATTTT. Translating gives CASSLEGGAADTQYF. The full variable domain, in which reference TRBV5-1 and TRBJ2-3 provide the parts outside the CDR3, is KAGVTQTPRYLIKTRGQQVTLSCSPISGHRSVSWYQQTPGQGLQFLFEYFSETQRNKGNFPGRFSGRQFSNSRSEMNVSTLELGDSALYLCASSLEGGAADTQYFGPGTRLTVL.

The chain couples TRBV15 to TRBJ2-3; D gene unclear. Trimming removed 4 bases from V and 0 bases from J, with 8 bases in between. This CDR3 has 14 residues. CDR1 and CDR2 from the germline V gene are LNHNV and YYDKDF (reference sequence). The CDR3 DNA reads as TGTGCCACCAGCATGACAACCAGCACAGATACGCAGTATTTT. It is translated as CATSMTTSTDTQYF.

This chain connects TRBV11-2 to TRBJ2-1; 10 positions match TRBD1. The trim removed 5 bases at V and 8 bases at J, leaving 12 bases unmatched. The CDR3 runs to 16 residues. Germline CDR1 and CDR2: SGHAT and FQNNGV. As DNA, the CDR3 is TGTGCCAGCAGCCCGAACTGGGACAGGGGAGTCGATGAGCAGTTCTTC. Translation gives CASSPNWDRGVDEQFF.

This clonotype came up a few times. The chain is built from TRBV7-8 and TRBJ1-5; D might be TRBD1 (6 bases). The CDR3 has 16 residues. Germline V lookup: CDR1 SGHVS, CDR2 FQNEAQ. Deletions cut 2 bases from V and 3 bases from J, with 14 bases between. The CDR3 loop is CASSLKGGLDNQPQHF. For the CDR3, the DNA is TGTGCCAGCAGCTTAAAAGGGGGGCTAGACAATCAGCCCCAGCATTTT.

The sample holds many counts of this clonotype. The CDR3 bases are TGCGCCAGCAGCCAAGAGGGAGTTGGCACAGATACGCAGTATTTT. Protein sequence: CASSQEGVGTDTQYF. The rearrangement links TRBV4-1 to TRBJ2-3, with D maybe TRBD2 (5 bases). This CDR3 has 15 amino acids. Germline V CDR1 and CDR2: MGHRA, YSYEKL. V was shortened by 0 bases and J by 1 base, with 8 bases between the two germline ends.

This clonotype turned up a few times. V gene TRBV11-2 combines with J gene TRBJ1-2; 9 nucleotides line up with TRBD1. The V and J ends lost 5 bases and 4 bases, in that order; junction bases with no gene match: 11. The CDR3 contains 16 residues. Per germline, CDR1 SGHAT and CDR2 FQNNGV. CDR3 nucleotide sequence: TGTGCCAGCAGCAACCTCGGGACAGGGAGACCCTATGGCTACACCTTC. Translated: CASSNLGTGRPYGYTF. The whole variable domain, remainder taken from reference TRBV11-2 and TRBJ1-2, is EAGVAQSPRYKIIEKRQSVAFWCNPISGHATLYWYQQILGQGPKLLIQFQNNGVVDDSQLPKDRFSAERLKGVDSTLKIQPAKLEDSAVYLCASSNLGTGRPYGYTFGSGTRLTVV.

The chain carries TRBV1 and TRBJ1-2; no check of the table's D call, TRBD1, against the DNA was made. TRBV1 is termed a pseudogene. This CDR3 is 16 amino acids long. CDR3 in DNA: TGCACCAGCAGCCAAGATCGACAGGCCCAGGCGGTTGGCTACACCTTC. Protein product: CTSSQDRQAQAVGYTF.

This clonotype was found many times. V and J are TRBV6-6 and TRBJ2-2; possible D gene TRBD2, 6 bases. The CDR3 sequence is 17 residues long. V was clipped by 2 bases and J by 4 bases, with 17 bases between them. CDR1 is MNHNY and CDR2 is SVGAGI in the germline V gene (reference sequence). CDR3 DNA: TGTGCCAGCAGTTACCCTCCGACGGGAGTAGTCACCGGGGAGCTGTTTTTT. It specifies CASSYPPTGVVTGELFF.

This clonotype was observed a few times. J is TRBJ1-3 and V is TRBV6-5; D is unresolved. Trimming took off 0 bases at V and 3 bases at J, with 9 bases between the two ends. CDR1 is MNHEY, CDR2 SVGAGI, per germline. CDR3 length: 15 amino acids. The CDR3 DNA sequence: TGTGCCAGCAGTTACTCGATCGGGTTTGGAAACACCATATATTTT. Amino acids: CASSYSIGFGNTIYF.

Ten or more counts support this clonotype. The chain recombines TRBV20-1 with TRBJ2-7; D remains unclear. CDR3 length: 11 residues. V was pared by 1 base and J by 4 bases, with 5 bases between. CDR1 and CDR2 (germline): DFQATT, SNEGSKA (reference sequence). This CDR3 reads CSARGGYEQYF. The CDR3 DNA follows: TGCAGTGCTAGAGGGGGTTACGAGCAGTACTTC.

The chain carries TRBV10-3 and TRBJ2-5, with TRBD1 as a possible D gene (7 bases). The germline V gene encodes CDR1 ENHRY and CDR2 SYGVKD. The CDR3 spans 13 residues. V lost 6 bases and J lost 3, with 11 bases in between. The CDR3 region is CAIREGAEETQYF. The CDR3 DNA reads as TGTGCCATCAGGGAGGGGGCGGAAGAGACCCAGTACTTC.

J is TRBJ2-7 and V is TRBV5-1, with D perhaps matching TRBD1 (6 bases). V was trimmed by 2 bases and J by 7 bases, leaving 10 bases between them. CDR1 and CDR2 from the germline V gene are SGHRS and YFSETQ. This CDR3 region has 12 residues. CDR3 amino acids: CASSLQGEEQYF. In nucleotides, the CDR3 is TGCGCCAGCAGCTTACAGGGTGAAGAGCAGTACTTC.

The rearrangement links TRBV19 to TRBJ2-5; TRBD2 agrees at 7 bases. The trim removed 6 bases at V and 4 bases at J, leaving 14 bases unmatched. Germline CDR1 LNHDA, CDR2 SQIVND (reference sequence). This CDR3 comprises 16 residues. The CDR3 here is CASSDLAGSVRETQYF. The CDR3 DNA reads as TGTGCCAGTAGCGATTTAGCGGGTTCGGTAAGAGAGACCCAGTACTTC.

This clonotype appeared many times. V gene TRBV10-3 combines with J gene TRBJ2-3; 11 bases align to TRBD2. V gave up 0 bases and J gave up 0 bases; unmatched junction bases: 2. There are 17 residues in the CDR3. CDR1 and CDR2 from the germline V gene are ENHRY and SYGVKD. CDR3 residues: CAISESRTSGSTDTQYF. In nucleotides, the CDR3 is TGTGCCATCAGTGAGTCCCGGACTAGCGGGAGCACAGATACGCAGTATTTT.

This clonotype was picked up a small number of times. This chain uses TRBV7-8 with TRBJ2-1, with 10 bases matching TRBD1. Germline V CDR1 and CDR2: SGHVS, FQNEAQ. V dropped 6 bases and J dropped 10; count of bases not matched to a gene: 18. This CDR3 is 17 amino acids long. The CDR3 protein is CASSPRGGQGLSGEQFF. The CDR3, as DNA: TGTGCCAGCAGTCCACGCGGGGGACAGGGGTTGTCCGGGGAGCAGTTCTTC.

This chain joins TRBV29-1 and TRBJ2-1, with D unresolved. The germline V gene encodes CDR1 SQVTM and CDR2 ANQGSEA. V lost 1 base and J lost 6, with 22 bases in between. The length of the CDR3 is 17 residues. The chain's CDR3 is CSVEVGGTGRSFNEQFF. DNA for the CDR3: TGCAGCGTTGAAGTGGGCGGAACGGGTCGGTCATTCAATGAGCAGTTCTTC.

This clonotype was counted ten times or more. The chain links TRBV5-1 to TRBJ1-1; D gene ambiguous. V was trimmed by 3 bases and J by 2 bases, leaving 11 bases between them. This CDR3 has 14 amino acids. Germline CDR1 and CDR2: SGHRS and YFSETQ. The CDR3 spells CASSSGQFNTEAFF. DNA of the CDR3: TGCGCCAGCAGCTCGGGCCAATTCAACACTGAAGCTTTCTTT.

The rearrangement joins TRBV7-9 to TRBJ2-2; 8 positions match TRBD1. CDR3 length: 15 amino acids. V shed 5 bases, J shed 3 bases, and the junction held 5 bases outside the gene matches. Germline V CDR1 and CDR2: SEHNR, FQNEAQ (reference sequence). CDR3 coding DNA: TGTGCCAGCAGCAACAGGACAGGGTACACCGGGGAGCTGTTTTTT. This encodes CASSNRTGYTGELFF.

This clonotype was detected only a few times. V usage is TRBV6-5 and J usage is TRBJ1-1; D may be TRBD1 (6 bases). CDR1 MNHEY and CDR2 SVGAGI come from the germline V gene. This CDR3 is built from 12 residues. V was trimmed by 6 bases and J by 8 bases, leaving 13 bases between them. The CDR3: CASSAPGQEAFF. As DNA, the CDR3 is TGTGCCAGCAGCGCACCGGGACAAGAAGCTTTCTTT.

The chain combines TRBV7-8 with TRBJ2-5, with TRBD2 matching 10 bases. The germline V gene has CDR1 SGHVS and CDR2 FQNEAQ. CDR3 length: 18 amino acids. J was trimmed by 2 bases and V by 1 base; bases with no gene match: 10. CDR3 nucleotide sequence: TGTGCCAGCAGCTTAGGACCCCAGCGGGAGGGCCCTCAAGAGACCCAGTACTTC. It translates to CASSLGPQREGPQETQYF.

Many counts were recorded for this clonotype. The gene calls are TRBV30 and TRBJ1-5, with D maybe TRBD1 (6 bases). CDR1 and CDR2 from the germline V gene are GTSNPN and SVGIG (reference sequence). Trimming removed 2 bases at V and 4 bases at J, with 9 bases between. The CDR3 is 13 amino acids. The CDR3 bases are TGTGCCTGGAGTATGCAGGGGAATCAGCCCCAGCATTTT. Translation: CAWSMQGNQPQHF.

This clonotype was seen many times. The chain joins TRBV11-2 to TRBJ2-1; 8 nucleotides align to TRBD2. The V segment lost 0 bases and the J segment 0 bases; nucleotides outside the gene matches: 4. This CDR3 region has 17 residues. Germline V lookup: CDR1 SGHAT, CDR2 FQNNGV. The CDR3 protein is CASSLEVAGSSYNEQFF. Written as DNA, the CDR3 is TGTGCCAGCAGCTTAGAGGTAGCGGGGAGCTCCTACAATGAGCAGTTCTTC.

This clonotype was seen ten or more times. The J gene is TRBJ2-1, the V gene TRBV5-1; D tentatively fits TRBD1 or TRBD2 (5 bases each). The V end was cut by 0 bases, the J end by 2 bases, with 15 bases between. The CDR3 is 17 residues long. Germline-derived CDR1 and CDR2 are SGHRS and YFSETQ. The chain's CDR3 is CASSLVGTQGPYNEQFF. The CDR3 coding sequence is TGCGCCAGCAGCTTGGTGGGGACCCAAGGGCCCTACAATGAGCAGTTCTTC.

The chain links TRBV3-1 to TRBJ2-7; 8 positions match TRBD2. The germline V gene has CDR1 LGHDT and CDR2 YNNKEL (reference sequence). V shed 6 bases, J shed 3 bases, and the junction held 4 bases outside the gene matches. There are 13 residues in the CDR3. CDR3 bases: TGTGCCAGCAGGGCCAGCGGGAGCTACGAGCAGTACTTC. Its protein is CASRASGSYEQYF.